This TCR beta chain was sequenced during a study of Ad26.COV2.S vaccination and SARS-CoV-2 variants (dated by TCRdb to about 2021). A note on the overall study: Vaccine-arm donors were drawn from COV1001, a multicentre, randomized, double-blind, placebo-controlled phase I-IIa trial of Ad26.COV2.S in healthy adults. Participants in the trial were split at random into five groups of five each, receiving low-dose or high-dose Ad26.COV2.S once or twice, or else placebo on both occasions. Sequencing of the TCRbeta repertoire served to evaluate the specificity and breadth of SARS-CoV-2-reactive T cell receptors following Ad26.COV2.S vaccination. Investigators did not know the trial group allocation while performing experiments and assessing outcomes. Ad26.COV2.S was administered intramuscularly at a dose of 5x10^10 or 1x10^11 viral particles, either as one shot or as two shots given 56 days apart. A total of approximately 30 samples were included in the TCR-sequenced set, comprising around 19 Ad26.COV2.S vaccine recipients, 5 placebo recipients and 8 SARS-CoV-2 convalescent individuals. Broader findings and caveats from the paper: Comparable non-spike TCR breadth was observed between vaccine and placebo recipients, consistent with only spike being contained in the vaccine. The authors noted that the TCR breadth and depth analyses may have underestimated total T cell responses. Substantial breadth of spike-specific CD8+ and CD4+ T cell responses was reported after vaccination. The study lacked the statistical power to compare responses across vaccine doses or regimens. Higher spike-specific TCR breadth was observed in Ad26.COV2.S recipients than in placebo recipients (P = 0.0014).

For this clone: Its binding antigen is unknown. No much larger clonotype is one base removed from it; base qualities were not supplied.

CDR1 and CDR2, looked up from the germline V gene (reference sequence), are MNHEY and SMNVEV. Trimming removed 9 bases from V and 9 bases from J, leaving 21 bases between the germline ends. The CDR3 starts with the cysteine, ends with the phenylalanine, and has 14 residues. Only the CDR3 portion is preserved as DNA: 42 bases, with reading frame beginning at the first base. The intended sense of this specimen's treatment or condition label: some 20 received Ad26.COV2.S at low or high dose, single or two shots; a few received placebo; per-sample allocation not given. Repertoires of vaccine and placebo recipients were sequenced from samples collected on day 63 after the first injection. Between 29 July and 7 August 2020, Cohort 1b enrolled some 25 adults aged 18-55 years at one site in Boston, USA. Ad26.COV2.S consisted of a replication-incompetent adenovirus type 26 vector by which a prefusion-stabilized SARS-CoV-2 spike protein from the original Wuhan strain was expressed.

The immunoSEQ Assay was used to sequence TCRbeta CDR3 regions. After extraction, genomic DNA underwent amplification by bias-controlled multiplex PCR, followed by high-throughput sequencing. The study's processing was this. Collapsing and filtering of sequences were performed to quantify the absolute abundance of each unique TCRbeta CDR3 region. Usable DNA was measured by amplifying reference genes present in all nucleated cells, and TCRbeta template counts were normalized to that usable DNA to estimate T cell fraction. Repertoire TCRs were annotated as SARS-CoV-2-specific by exact matching of V gene, CDR3 amino acid sequence and J gene to a known reactive TCR set. The reference SARS-CoV-2 TCR set was derived from MIRA and filtered for enrichment in COVID-19-positive ImmuneCODE repertoires, a step that removed public or cross-reactive TCRs. Based on the MIRA antigens, annotated TCRs were further analysed at the level of specific ORF or position within ORF. Breadth was defined as the number of annotated unique rearrangements divided by the total number of unique productive rearrangements, and depth was defined as the summed frequency of the annotated unique rearrangements. Two-sided Wilcoxon rank-sum tests were used to compare TCR breadth between groups. In its TCRdb copy, this immuneACCESS table keeps in-frame sequences only and misses some clones. Where compared with another copy, unresolved V genes explain less than half of these, and the others have no known cause. The V and J calls and clone size were taken over from that table, and D and trimming were inferred from the DNA. This sample lists 400,000 to 500,000 clones; roughly 90% were detected once. The ten most abundant clones make up approximately 4% of the sample.

This TCR was recovered from a person aged 18 to 65 who received the Ad26.COV2.S COVID-19 vaccine or a placebo. This chain is built from TRBV27 and TRBJ1-5; no confident D gene assignment can be made. Source: peripheral blood, taken in a trial of Ad26.COV2.S vaccine versus placebo. CDR3 sequence: CASGLGGRLWPQHF. The base sequence is TGTGCCAGTGGCCTGGGAGGCAGGCTGTGGCCCCAGCATTTT.